Below, one T cell receptor (beta chain) is given with its context. The antigen remains undetermined. V was trimmed by 4 bases and J by 2 bases, leaving 9 bases between them. This CDR3 has 13 amino acids. The germline V gene encodes CDR1 SGHRS and CDR2 YFSETQ. This sample is part of a study of T cell responses to AZD1222 COVID-19 vaccine. Whole-study results and caveats: Close to half of spike-specific TCRs reportedly recognize unmutated variant regions. Donors in the cohort were predominantly white British and more often female, and clonal diversity was possibly underestimated.

Libraries were prepared by immunoSEQ multiplex PCR; TCRdb keeps only in-frame clonotypes and omits some of them. The table records some 49,000 clones, 70% to 80% of them present only once. The chain uses TRBV5-1 and TRBJ1-2; the D gene is possibly TRBD1 (6 bases). Specimen: peripheral blood, collected on day 0 of AZD1222 vaccination. This TCR was sampled from an adult in good health. The CDR3 here is CASSPDRNYGYTF. The CDR3 DNA reads TGCGCCAGCAGCCCCGACAGGAACTATGGCTACACCTTC. Full variable domain (missing parts from reference TRBV5-1 and TRBJ1-2): KAGVTQTPRYLIKTRGQQVTLSCSPISGHRSVSWYQQTPGQGLQFLFEYFSETQRNKGNFPGRFSGRQFSNSRSEMNVSTLELGDSALYLCASSPDRNYGYTFGSGTRLTVV.